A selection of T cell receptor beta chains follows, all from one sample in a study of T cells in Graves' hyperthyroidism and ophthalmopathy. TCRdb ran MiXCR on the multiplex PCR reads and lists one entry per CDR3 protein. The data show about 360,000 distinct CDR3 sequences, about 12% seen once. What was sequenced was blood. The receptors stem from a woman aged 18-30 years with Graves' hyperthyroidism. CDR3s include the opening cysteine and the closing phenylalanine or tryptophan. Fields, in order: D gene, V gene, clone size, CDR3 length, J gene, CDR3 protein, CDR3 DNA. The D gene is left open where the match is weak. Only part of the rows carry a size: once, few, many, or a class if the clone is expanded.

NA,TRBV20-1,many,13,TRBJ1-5,CSARGDSNQPQHF,TGCAGTGCTAGGGGGGACAGCAATCAGCCCCAGCATTTT
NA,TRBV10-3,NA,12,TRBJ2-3,CAIMEGAGTQYF,TGTGCCATCATGGAGGGGGCAGGTACGCAGTATTTT
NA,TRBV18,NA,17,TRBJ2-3,CASSPGRVGLGTDTQYF,TGTGCCAGCTCACCGGGCAGGGTAGGTTTGGGCACAGATACGCAGTATTTT
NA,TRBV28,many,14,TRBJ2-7,CASSLNRALDEQYF,TGTGCCAGCAGTTTAAACCGGGCCCTAGACGAGCAGTACTTC
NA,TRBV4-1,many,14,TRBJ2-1,CASSQDGLRDEQFF,TGCGCCAGCAGCCAAGATGGATTACGCGATGAGCAGTTCTTC
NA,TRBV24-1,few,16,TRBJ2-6,CATSESAKSGANVLTF,TGTGCCACCAGTGAGTCCGCCAAATCGGGGGCCAACGTCCTGACTTTC
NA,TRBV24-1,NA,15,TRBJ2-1,CATRDGQLGVDEQFF,TGTGCCACCAGAGACGGACAGCTGGGGGTCGATGAGCAGTTCTTC
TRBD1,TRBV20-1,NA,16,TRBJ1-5,CSARDLGTGGAQPQHF,TGCAGTGCTAGAGATCTCGGGACAGGGGGCGCGCAGCCCCAGCATTTT
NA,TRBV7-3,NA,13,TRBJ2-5,CASSLNPAETQYF,TGTGCCAGCAGCTTAAATCCGGCGGAGACCCAGTACTTC
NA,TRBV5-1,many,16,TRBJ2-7,CASRNTGQARSYEQYF,TGCGCCAGCAGAAACACGGGGCAGGCTAGGTCCTACGAGCAGTACTTC
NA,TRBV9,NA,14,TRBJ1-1,CASSVRGGNTEAFF,TGTGCCAGCAGCGTAAGGGGGGGAAACACTGAAGCTTTCTTT
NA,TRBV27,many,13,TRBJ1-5,CASSWDGNQPQHF,TGTGCCAGCAGTTGGGATGGCAATCAGCCCCAGCATTTT
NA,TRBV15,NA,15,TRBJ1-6,CATSRDGQYNSPLHF,TGTGCCACCAGCAGAGATGGGCAATATAATTCACCCCTCCACTTT
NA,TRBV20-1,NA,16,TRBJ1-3,CSARDLHIFTGNTIYF,TGCAGTGCTAGAGATCTTCACATCTTTACTGGAAACACCATATATTTT
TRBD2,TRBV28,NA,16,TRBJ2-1,CASSEGVGGASFEQFF,TGTGCCAGCAGTGAAGGGGTCGGGGGGGCGAGTTTTGAGCAGTTCTTC
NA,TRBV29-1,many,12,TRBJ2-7,CSVVGMGTEQYF,TGCAGCGTTGTTGGGATGGGAACCGAGCAGTACTTC
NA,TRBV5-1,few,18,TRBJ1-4,CASSSGARYRVLDEKLFF,TGCGCCAGCAGCTCCGGGGCCCGATACAGGGTATTGGATGAAAAACTGTTTTTT
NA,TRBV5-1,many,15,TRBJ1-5,CASSPTDSVGQPQHF,TGCGCCAGCAGCCCGACGGACAGCGTCGGTCAGCCCCAGCATTTT
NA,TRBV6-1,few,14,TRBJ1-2,CASSEIGAGNGYTF,TGTGCCAGCAGTGAAATAGGCGCCGGAAATGGCTACACCTTC
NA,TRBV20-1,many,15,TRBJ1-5,CSARDGAASNQPQHF,TGCAGTGCTAGAGATGGGGCAGCCAGCAATCAGCCCCAGCATTTT
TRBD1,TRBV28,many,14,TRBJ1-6,CASNPDRVESPLHF,TGTGCCAGCAACCCGGACAGGGTAGAATCACCCCTCCACTTT
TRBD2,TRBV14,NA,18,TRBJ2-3,CASTGRTLAGEWTDTQYF,TGTGCCAGCACCGGACGGACTCTAGCGGGAGAGTGGACAGATACGCAGTATTTT
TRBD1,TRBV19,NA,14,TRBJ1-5,CASRTGQLSQPQHF,TGTGCCAGTAGGACGGGACAGCTTAGTCAGCCCCAGCATTTT
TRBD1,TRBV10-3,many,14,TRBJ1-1,CAIRRGLANTEAFF,TGTGCCATCAGGAGGGGGCTGGCGAACACTGAAGCTTTCTTT
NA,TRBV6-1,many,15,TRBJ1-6,CASSHRDRSDSPLHF,TGTGCCAGCAGCCACAGAGACAGATCTGATTCACCCCTCCACTTT
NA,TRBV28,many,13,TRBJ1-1,CAGSSSARTEAFF,TGTGCCGGCAGTTCCTCGGCGCGCACTGAAGCTTTCTTT
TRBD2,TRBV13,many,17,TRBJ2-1,CASSFVGLAGGVDEQFF,TGTGCCAGCAGCTTCGTGGGACTAGCGGGGGGCGTCGATGAGCAGTTCTTC
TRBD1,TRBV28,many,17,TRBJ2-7,CASSEPTGPASSYEQYF,TGTGCCAGCAGCGAGCCGACAGGGCCGGCGAGCTCCTACGAGCAGTACTTC
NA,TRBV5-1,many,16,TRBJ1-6,CASSLGNVPMNSPLHF,TGCGCCAGCAGCTTGGGCAATGTACCAATGAATTCACCCCTCCACTTT
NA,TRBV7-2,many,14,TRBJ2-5,CATNKEGDQETQYF,TGTGCCACGAATAAGGAGGGGGACCAAGAGACCCAGTACTTC
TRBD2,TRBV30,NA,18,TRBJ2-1,CAWIPLGLAGGPYDEQFF,TGTGCCTGGATCCCCCTCGGACTAGCGGGAGGGCCCTACGATGAGCAGTTCTTC
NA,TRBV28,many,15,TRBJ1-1,CASSLPLGGTSEAFF,TGTGCCAGCAGTTTGCCCCTTGGGGGCACTTCTGAAGCTTTCTTT
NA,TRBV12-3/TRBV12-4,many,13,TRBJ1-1,CASRVRGITEAFF,TGTGCCAGCAGAGTCAGGGGAATCACTGAAGCTTTCTTT
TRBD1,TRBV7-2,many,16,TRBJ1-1,CASSGAGQTPNTEAFF,TGTGCCAGCAGCGGGGCGGGACAGACCCCGAACACTGAAGCTTTCTTT
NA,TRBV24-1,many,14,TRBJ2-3,CATRSSGAGDTQYF,TGTGCCACCAGGAGTTCGGGGGCAGGAGATACGCAGTATTTT
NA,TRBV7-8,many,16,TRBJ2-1,CASSSGGPSGYNEQFF,TGTGCCAGCAGCTCTGGAGGACCCTCGGGGTACAATGAGCAGTTCTTC
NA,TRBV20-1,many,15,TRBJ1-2,CSARDFVKGIYGYTF,TGCAGTGCTAGAGATTTTGTTAAGGGGATCTATGGCTACACCTTC